This TCR beta chain was captured in a study of beta chain features in type 1 diabetes. Looking at the study overall: Age, gender, cell numbers and subset yield matched between patients and controls.

Since all of the isolated RNA was reverse transcribed, expressed TCRB transcripts were what got sequenced. Profiled with immunoSEQ multiplex PCR; TCRdb holds only in-frame clones, not every one. Among roughly 350,000 clones, about 10% were seen once, and the ten largest hold about 0.6%. Of note for this clone: What it binds is not known.

Findings and caveats of the study: The question left open here concerned HLA type influencing TCRB rearrangement. Moderately but significantly shorter TCRB CDR3s were found in Type 1 diabetes patients in all four CD4+ subsets.

There are 14 residues in the CDR3. Trimming left V 4 bases short and J 5 bases short, with 14 bases between. Germline CDR1 is MDHEN and CDR2 is SYDVKM. Purity exceeded 95% in all sorted populations. The chain links TRBV28 to TRBJ1-1; D is perhaps TRBD1 (6 bases). Specimen: central memory CD4+ T cells from blood. The sequence was obtained from a man aged 30 to 45 with type 1 diabetes. The CDR3 DNA follows: TGTGCCAGCAGTTACAGGGCCAGTAGAACTGAAGCTTTCTTT. Amino acids: CASSYRASRTEAFF.